The present TCR beta chain was sequenced within a study of cytomegalovirus exposure and HLA in healthy donors. The CDR3 runs 13 residues. The V gene lost 7 bases and the J gene lost 3 bases, with 12 bases spanning the gap. Germline V gives CDR1 ENHRY, CDR2 SYGVKD. Although they were nominally healthy when sampled, donors likely had unrecorded immune exposures. The PCR ran on 60 Vbeta and 13 Jbeta primers. Assay: immunoSEQ multiplex PCR; the TCRdb copy retains only in-frame clones and omits some. The data contain 150,000 to 200,000 clones, roughly 65% of them singletons. Broader study findings: Fewer N-insertions than the approximately 700-donor mean were reportedly shown by an Asian-associated ancestry cluster in a later analysis.

As to this clone: Its specificity is not known.

The specimen sequenced was PBMCs. The receptor was derived from a young man in good health and CMV-seropositive. The chain is built from TRBV10-3 and TRBJ1-2; the D gene is possibly TRBD1 (6 bases). The CDR3 loop reads CAITGVGDYGYTF. In nucleotides, the CDR3 is TGTGCCATCACAGGGGTCGGGGACTATGGCTACACCTTC.